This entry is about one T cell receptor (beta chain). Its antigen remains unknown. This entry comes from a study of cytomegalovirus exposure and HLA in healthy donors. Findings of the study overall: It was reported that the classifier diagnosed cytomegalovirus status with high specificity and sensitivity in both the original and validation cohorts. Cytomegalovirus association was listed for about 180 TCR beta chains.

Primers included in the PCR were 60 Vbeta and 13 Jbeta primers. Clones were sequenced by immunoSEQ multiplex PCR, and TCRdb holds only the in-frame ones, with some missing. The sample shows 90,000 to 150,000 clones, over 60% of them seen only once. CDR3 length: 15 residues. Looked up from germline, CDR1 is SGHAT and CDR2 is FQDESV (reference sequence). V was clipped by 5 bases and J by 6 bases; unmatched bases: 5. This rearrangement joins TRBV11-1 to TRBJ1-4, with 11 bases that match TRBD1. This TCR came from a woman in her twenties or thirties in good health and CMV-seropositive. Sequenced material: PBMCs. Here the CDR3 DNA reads TGTGCCAGCAGCCCACGGACAGGGGGCGATGAAAAACTGTTTTTT. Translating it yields CASSPRTGGDEKLFF.